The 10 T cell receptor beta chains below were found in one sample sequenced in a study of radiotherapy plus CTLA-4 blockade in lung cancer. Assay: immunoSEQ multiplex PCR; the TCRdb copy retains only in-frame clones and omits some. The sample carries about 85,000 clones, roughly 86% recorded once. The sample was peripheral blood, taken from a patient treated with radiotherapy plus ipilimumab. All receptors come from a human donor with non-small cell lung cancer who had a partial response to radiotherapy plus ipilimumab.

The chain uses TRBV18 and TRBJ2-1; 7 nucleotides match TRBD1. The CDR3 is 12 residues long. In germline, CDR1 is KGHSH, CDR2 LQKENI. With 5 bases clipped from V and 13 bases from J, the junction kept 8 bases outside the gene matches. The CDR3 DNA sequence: TGTGCCAGCTCATCAGGGGGATTTGTTCAGTTCTTC. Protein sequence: CASSSGGFVQFF.

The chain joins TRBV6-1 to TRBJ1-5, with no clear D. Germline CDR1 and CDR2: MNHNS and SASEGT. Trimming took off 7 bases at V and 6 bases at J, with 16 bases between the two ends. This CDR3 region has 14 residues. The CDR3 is CASTTRPIGQPQHF. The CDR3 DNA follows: TGTGCCAGCACCACTAGGCCCATTGGTCAGCCCCAGCATTTT.

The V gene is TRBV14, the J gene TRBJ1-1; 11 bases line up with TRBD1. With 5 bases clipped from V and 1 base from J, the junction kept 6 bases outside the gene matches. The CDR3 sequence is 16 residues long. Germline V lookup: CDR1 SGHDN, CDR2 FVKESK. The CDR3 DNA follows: TGTGCCAGCAGCTTGCACGGACAGGGGGCGAACACTGAAGCTTTCTTT. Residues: CASSLHGQGANTEAFF.

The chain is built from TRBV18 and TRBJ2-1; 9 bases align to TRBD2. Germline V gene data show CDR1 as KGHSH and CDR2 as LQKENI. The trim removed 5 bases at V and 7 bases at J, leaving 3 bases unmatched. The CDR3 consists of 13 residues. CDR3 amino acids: CASSDGLANEQFF. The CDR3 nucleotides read TGTGCCAGCTCAGACGGACTAGCGAATGAGCAGTTCTTC.

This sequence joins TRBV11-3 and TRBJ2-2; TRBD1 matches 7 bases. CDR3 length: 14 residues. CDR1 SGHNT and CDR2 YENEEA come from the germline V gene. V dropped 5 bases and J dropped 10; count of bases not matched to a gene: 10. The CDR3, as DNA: TGTGCCAGCAGCCCACAGACAGGGCGCGCGGAGCTGTTTTTT. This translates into CASSPQTGRAELFF.

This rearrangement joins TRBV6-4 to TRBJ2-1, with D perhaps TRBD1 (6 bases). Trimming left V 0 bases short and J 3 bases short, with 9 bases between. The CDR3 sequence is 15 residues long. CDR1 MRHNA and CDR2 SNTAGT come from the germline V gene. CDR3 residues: CASSDSPTGYNEQFF. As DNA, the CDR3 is TGTGCCAGCAGTGACTCTCCGACAGGCTACAATGAGCAGTTCTTC.

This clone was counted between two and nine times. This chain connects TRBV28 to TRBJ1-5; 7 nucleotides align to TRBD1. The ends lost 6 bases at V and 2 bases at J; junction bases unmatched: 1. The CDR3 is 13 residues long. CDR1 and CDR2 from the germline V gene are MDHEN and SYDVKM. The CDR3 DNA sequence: TGTGCCAGCAGCAGGGGGGGCAATCAGCCCCAGCATTTT. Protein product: CASSRGGNQPQHF.

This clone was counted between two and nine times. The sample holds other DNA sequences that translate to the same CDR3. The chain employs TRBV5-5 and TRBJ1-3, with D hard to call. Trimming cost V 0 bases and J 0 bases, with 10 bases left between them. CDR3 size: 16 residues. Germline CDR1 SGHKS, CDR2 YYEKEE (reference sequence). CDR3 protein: CASSLDRAFSGNTIYF. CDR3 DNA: TGTGCCAGCAGCTTGGACAGAGCCTTCTCTGGAAACACCATATATTTT.

CDR3 sequence reads: CATSRYNRASGTEAFF. The CDR3 DNA sequence: TGTGCCACCAGCAGATACAACAGGGCGTCCGGAACTGAAGCTTTCTTT. The V and J genes are TRBV15 and TRBJ1-1; possibly TRBD1 for D (6 bases). V was cut by 2 bases and J by 5 bases, with 18 bases left in between. The germline gives CDR1 LNHNV, CDR2 YYDKDF (reference sequence). This CDR3 is built from 16 residues.

CDR3 in amino acids: CASSSGGRETQYF. DNA of the CDR3: TGTGCCAGCAGCTCAGGGGGCCGGGAGACCCAGTACTTC. The chain combines TRBV27 with TRBJ2-5, with 8 bases matching TRBD1. The length of the CDR3 is 13 residues. The ends lost 6 bases at V and 5 bases at J; junction bases unmatched: 5. The germline V gene has CDR1 MNHEY and CDR2 SMNVEV (reference sequence).